This paragraph covers one T cell receptor beta chain sequence. Its antigen is undetermined. The source of the sample is a study of Tregs in tolerant kidney transplant recipients. CDR1 is LGHNA and CDR2 is YNFKEQ in the germline V gene. CDR3 size: 16 residues. The V end was cut by 0 bases, the J end by 3 bases, with 14 bases between. Thawed PBMCs were FACS-sorted into unstimulated CD4+CD25+CD127- regulatory T cells, CD4+CD25- non-regulatory cells, CD4 and CD8 cells. Broader study findings: This study did not directly address biological reproducibility.

The repertoire was sequenced with immunoSEQ multiplex PCR; TCRdb's copy has only in-frame clones and lacks some. The sample holds about 240,000 clones, about 80% seen once. This TCR was recovered from a human donor in good health. What was sequenced was CD4+ T cells from blood. The chain links TRBV4-2 to TRBJ1-2, with TRBD1 as a possible D gene (6 bases). The CDR3 is CASSQDRGAYDYGYTF. Here the CDR3 DNA reads TGTGCCAGCAGCCAAGACCGGGGGGCTTACGACTATGGCTACACCTTC.